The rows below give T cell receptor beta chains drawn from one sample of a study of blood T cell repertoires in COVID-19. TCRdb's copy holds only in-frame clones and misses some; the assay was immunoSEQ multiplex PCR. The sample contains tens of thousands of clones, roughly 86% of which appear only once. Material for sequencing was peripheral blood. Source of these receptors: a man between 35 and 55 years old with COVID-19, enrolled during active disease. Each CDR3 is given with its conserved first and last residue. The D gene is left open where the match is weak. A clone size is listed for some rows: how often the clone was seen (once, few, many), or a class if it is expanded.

CAWSVPRGFTDTQYF	TGTGCCTGGAGTGTCCCCCGGGGGTTTACAGATACGCAGTATTTT	-	-	TRBJ2-3	TRBV30
CASSLEAGTGHTGELFF	TGTGCCAGCAGCTTAGAGGCCGGGACAGGGCACACCGGGGAGCTGTTTTTT	TRBD1	-	TRBJ2-2	TRBV7-9
CASSRTGGAGEKLFF	TGTGCCAGCAGCCGTACAGGGGGCGCCGGAGAAAAACTGTTTTTT	TRBD1	-	TRBJ1-4	TRBV7-9
CASSPSEQNEKLFF	TGTGCCAGCAGCCCATCGGAACAGAATGAAAAACTGTTTTTT	-	-	TRBJ1-4	TRBV3-1/TRBV3-2
CASSQPRGEQFF	TGCGCCAGCAGCCAACCCCGCGGTGAGCAGTTCTTC	-	once	TRBJ2-1	TRBV4-1
CSGGVGMNTEAFF	TGTTCAGGGGGCGTGGGTATGAACACTGAAGCTTTCTTT	TRBD1	-	TRBJ1-1	TRBV30
CASTPGEGLGELFF	TGTGCCAGTACCCCCGGGGAGGGCCTAGGGGAGCTGTTTTTT	TRBD2	-	TRBJ2-2	TRBV19
CASDPGDRAPGNTIYF	TGTGCCAGCGACCCCGGAGACAGGGCACCTGGAAACACCATATATTTT	TRBD1	-	TRBJ1-3	TRBV2
CASTPAWSDSGNTIYF	TGTGCCAGCACCCCCGCGTGGTCCGACTCTGGAAACACCATATATTTT	-	-	TRBJ1-3	TRBV25-1
CASSESGSGTEAFF	TGTGCCAGCAGTGAATCGGGGTCCGGCACTGAAGCTTTCTTT	-	-	TRBJ1-1	TRBV6-4
CASSAGLAGGYWVDTQYF	TGCGCCAGCAGCGCTGGACTAGCGGGGGGGTATTGGGTAGATACGCAGTATTTT	TRBD2	-	TRBJ2-3	TRBV5-1
CASSGRQASHEQYF	TGTGCCAGCAGCGGCCGACAGGCGTCCCACGAGCAGTACTTC	-	once	TRBJ2-7	TRBV5-5
CASSPGTSGREGTQYF	TGTGCCAGCAGCCCCGGGACTAGCGGGAGAGAGGGTACGCAGTATTTT	TRBD2	few	TRBJ2-3	TRBV7-9
CATSDKGFGGTGELFF	TGTGCCACCAGTGATAAGGGATTCGGAGGTACCGGGGAGCTGTTTTTT	-	-	TRBJ2-2	TRBV24-1
CASSYSGLLRSGNEQFF	TGTGCCAGCAGTTACTCGGGGCTCCTTCGGTCTGGTAATGAGCAGTTCTTC	-	-	TRBJ2-1	TRBV6-2/TRBV6-3
CAISESGVRTEAFF	TGTGCCATCAGTGAGTCCGGGGTACGCACTGAAGCTTTCTTT	-	-	TRBJ1-1	TRBV10-3
CASSSRESNEQFF	TGTGCCAGCAGTTCCAGGGAAAGCAATGAGCAGTTCTTC	-	-	TRBJ2-1	TRBV12-3/TRBV12-4
CAIEGQGSYEQYF	TGTGCCATAGAGGGACAGGGCTCCTACGAGCAGTACTTC	TRBD1	-	TRBJ2-7	TRBV10-3
CAISVDQGGSPLHF	TGTGCCATCAGTGTAGACCAAGGGGGTTCACCCCTCCACTTT	-	-	TRBJ1-6	TRBV10-3
CASSEVRGSGNTIYF	TGTGCCAGCAGTGAAGTCCGGGGCTCTGGAAACACCATATATTTT	-	-	TRBJ1-3	TRBV2
CASSQGSPANTGELFF	TGTGCCAGCTCACAGGGGTCCCCAGCGAACACCGGGGAGCTGTTTTTT	-	-	TRBJ2-2	TRBV18
CASSEFSGTDTQYF	TGTGCCAGCAGTGAATTTTCGGGAACAGATACGCAGTATTTT	-	-	TRBJ2-3	TRBV25-1
CASSQGQNYGYTF	TGCGCCAGCAGCCAGGGACAGAACTATGGCTACACCTTC	TRBD1	-	TRBJ1-2	TRBV4-1
CASSQGTSAKETQYF	TGCGCCAGCAGCCAAGGGACTAGCGCTAAAGAGACCCAGTACTTC	TRBD2	few	TRBJ2-5	TRBV4-1
CATSEDTGNTIYF	TGTGCCACCAGTGAGGACACTGGAAACACCATATATTTT	-	-	TRBJ1-3	TRBV24-1
CASSPGLFVSNQPQHF	TGTGCCAGCAGCCCTGGACTGTTCGTTAGCAATCAGCCCCAGCATTTT	-	-	TRBJ1-5	TRBV7-2
CASSLSEQNTGELFF	TGTGCCAGCAGCTTGAGCGAACAGAACACCGGGGAGCTGTTTTTT	-	medium-sized	TRBJ2-2	TRBV7-9
CASSGYWTGGRPSSYNSPLHF	TGTGCCAGCAGTGGTTATTGGACAGGGGGTCGACCTAGCTCCTATAATTCACCCCTCCACTTT	TRBD1	-	TRBJ1-6	TRBV2
CASSTEASAGTEAFF	TGTGCCAGCAGCACAGAGGCGTCAGCGGGAACTGAAGCTTTCTTT	-	-	TRBJ1-1	TRBV11-3
CASSRDRWETQYF	TGCGCCAGCAGTCGCGACAGGTGGGAGACCCAGTACTTC	-	-	TRBJ2-5	TRBV10-2
CASRRGGIGEKLFF	TGTGCCAGCAGGAGGGGGGGGATTGGTGAAAAACTGTTTTTT	-	-	TRBJ1-4	TRBV28
CASSQALAGGMDTQYF	TGTGCCAGCAGCCAAGCCCTAGCGGGGGGGATGGATACGCAGTATTTT	TRBD2	-	TRBJ2-3	TRBV3-1/TRBV3-2
CASSLPFGGADEQYF	TGCGCCAGCAGCTTGCCCTTCGGGGGGGCAGACGAGCAGTACTTC	TRBD2	-	TRBJ2-7	TRBV5-1
CASSSAGKNNSPLHF	TGTGCCAGCAGCTCGGCGGGGAAAAATAATTCACCCCTCCACTTT	-	-	TRBJ1-6	TRBV28
CAWRGGTGTSGSTDTQYF	TGTGCCTGGAGAGGGGGAACCGGGACTAGCGGGAGCACAGATACGCAGTATTTT	TRBD2	once	TRBJ2-3	TRBV30
CASSPSNSPLHF	TGTGCCAGCAGTCCGAGTAATTCACCCCTCCACTTT	-	-	TRBJ1-6	TRBV12-3/TRBV12-4
CATSDRTPGNQPQHF	TGTGCCACCAGTGATAGGACTCCAGGCAATCAGCCCCAGCATTTT	-	-	TRBJ1-5	TRBV24-1
CASSSYRTVLNEQFF	TGTGCCAGCAGTTCATACCGGACAGTCCTTAATGAGCAGTTCTTC	-	-	TRBJ2-1	TRBV28
CASSPSGPTEQFF	TGTGCCAGCAGCCCGTCAGGTCCGACTGAGCAGTTCTTC	-	-	TRBJ2-1	TRBV13
CASSYSGGTNTGELFF	TGTGCCAGCAGTTACTCTGGCGGCACGAACACCGGGGAGCTGTTTTTT	-	-	TRBJ2-2	TRBV6-2/TRBV6-3
CASSLQGALAKNIQYF	TGTGCCAGCAGCTTACAGGGGGCGTTAGCCAAAAACATTCAGTACTTC	TRBD1	-	TRBJ2-4	TRBV7-2
CATSAGALTSEAFF	TGTGCCACCTCTGCGGGGGCGTTAACCTCTGAAGCTTTCTTT	-	-	TRBJ1-1	TRBV19
CASSLGTKSYEQYF	TGTGCCAGCAGCTTGGGGACTAAATCATACGAGCAGTACTTC	TRBD2	-	TRBJ2-7	TRBV7-8
CASAGGVYEQYF	TGTGCCAGTGCCGGGGGGGTCTACGAGCAGTACTTC	TRBD2	-	TRBJ2-7	TRBV5-5
CATSRELAGFSYEQYF	TGTGCCACCAGCAGAGAACTAGCGGGGTTCTCCTACGAGCAGTACTTC	TRBD2	-	TRBJ2-7	TRBV15
CASSPPGGQINEQFF	TGTGCCAGCAGCCCGCCGGGGGGGCAAATCAATGAGCAGTTCTTC	TRBD2	-	TRBJ2-1	TRBV7-3